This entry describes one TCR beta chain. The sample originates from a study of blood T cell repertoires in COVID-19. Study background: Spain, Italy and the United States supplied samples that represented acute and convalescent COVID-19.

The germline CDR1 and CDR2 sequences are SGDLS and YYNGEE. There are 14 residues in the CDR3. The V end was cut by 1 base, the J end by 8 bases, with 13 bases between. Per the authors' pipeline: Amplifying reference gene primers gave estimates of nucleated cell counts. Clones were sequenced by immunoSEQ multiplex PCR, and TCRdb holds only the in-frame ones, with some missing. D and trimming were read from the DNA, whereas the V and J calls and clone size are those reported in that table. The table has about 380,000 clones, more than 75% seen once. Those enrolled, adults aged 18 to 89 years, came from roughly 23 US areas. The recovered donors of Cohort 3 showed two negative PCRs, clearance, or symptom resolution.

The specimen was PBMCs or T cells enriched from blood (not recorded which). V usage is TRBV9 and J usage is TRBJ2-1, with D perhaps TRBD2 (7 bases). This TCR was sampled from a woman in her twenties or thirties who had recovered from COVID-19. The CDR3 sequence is CASSVRGGQDEQFF. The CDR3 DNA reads TGTGCCAGCAGCGTAAGGGGGGGCCAAGATGAGCAGTTCTTC.